Listed here are 7 T cell receptor beta chains from one sample, sequenced in a study of cytomegalovirus exposure and HLA in healthy donors. The PCR contained 60 Vbeta and 13 Jbeta primers. Assay used: immunoSEQ multiplex PCR; TCRdb lists only in-frame clones, some missing. Counted here are 150,000 to 200,000 clones, roughly 85% occurring once; the ten biggest clones make up about 0.91%. Sequencing used PBMCs. The receptor source for this set is a woman aged 45-59 years in good health and CMV-seropositive.

Only one count was recorded for this clone. The chain combines TRBV30 with TRBJ2-3; TRBD2 matches 12 bases. Germline V gene data show CDR1 as GTSNPN and CDR2 as SVGIG (reference sequence). The junction had 22 bases not matched to a gene; V was cut back by 5 bases and J by 4 bases. CDR3 size: 20 residues. As DNA, the CDR3 is TGTGCCTGGGAGGGCCATTCTAGCGGGAGGGCCCCTGCAAAGGCAGATACGCAGTATTTT. Translation: CAWEGHSSGRAPAKADTQYF.

V is TRBV6-1 and J is TRBJ2-5, with TRBD2 matching over 10 bases. Germline CDR1 reads MNHNS; CDR2 reads SASEGT. J gave up 5 bases and V 2 bases, and 8 bases lay outside the gene matches. This CDR3 has 16 amino acids. The CDR3 sequence: CASSETSGNPSETQYF. CDR3 coding DNA: TGTGCCAGCAGTGAAACTAGCGGGAACCCATCGGAGACCCAGTACTTC.

Only one count was recorded for this clone. The chain employs TRBV2 and TRBJ2-4; D gene ambiguous. V dropped 4 bases and J dropped 6 bases, with 10 bases sitting between them. The CDR3 contains 13 residues. The germline CDR1 and CDR2 sequences are SNHLY and FYNNEI. The CDR3, as DNA: TGTGCCAGCAGTGCGTCTCGGGTAAACATTCAGTACTTC. It translates to CASSASRVNIQYF.

The CDR3 DNA reads as TGTGCCAGCAGTGAAGCGGCGGGACAGGGTCCCTACGAGCAGTACTTC. This translates into CASSEAAGQGPYEQYF. The genes are TRBV2 and TRBJ2-7, with TRBD1 identical over 9 bases. The V segment lost 0 bases and the J segment 2 bases; nucleotides outside the gene matches: 5. Germline V lookup: CDR1 SNHLY, CDR2 FYNNEI. The CDR3 is made up of 16 amino acids. Complete variable domain (other parts from reference TRBV2 and TRBJ2-7): EPEVTQTPSHQVTQMGQEVILRCVPISNHLYFYWYRQILGQKVEFLVSFYNNEISEKSEIFDDQFSVERPDGSNFTLKIRSTKLEDSAMYFCASSEAAGQGPYEQYFGPGTRLTVT.

The chain joins TRBV19 to TRBJ1-1; 8 nucleotides line up with TRBD1. V lost 5 bases, J lost 4 bases, and 9 bases stayed unmatched. The CDR3 is 15 residues long. Germline values: CDR1 LNHDA, CDR2 SQIVND (reference sequence). The CDR3 reads CASSARDRGSTEAFF. CDR3 sequence (DNA): TGTGCCAGTAGTGCCCGCGACAGGGGCTCCACTGAAGCTTTCTTT.

The rearrangement uses TRBV6-1 and TRBJ1-2, with D possibly matching TRBD1 (6 bases). Between the trimmed V and J ends, which lost 4 bases and 7 bases, there was a span of 16 bases. Germline V gives CDR1 MNHNS, CDR2 SASEGT. CDR3 length: 14 residues. This CDR3 is CASSAGGGVSGYTF. The CDR3 DNA sequence: TGTGCCAGCAGTGCAGGAGGGGGGGTTAGTGGCTACACCTTC.

The genes are TRBV4-2 and TRBJ1-3, with D possibly TRBD1 on 5 matching bases. CDR1 and CDR2 (germline): LGHNA, YNFKEQ. V gave up 0 bases and J gave up 0 bases, with 9 bases separating them. CDR3 length: 16 amino acids. The CDR3 is CASSQEDSPSGNTIYF. The CDR3 DNA is TGTGCCAGCAGCCAAGAAGACAGTCCCTCTGGAAACACCATATATTTT.